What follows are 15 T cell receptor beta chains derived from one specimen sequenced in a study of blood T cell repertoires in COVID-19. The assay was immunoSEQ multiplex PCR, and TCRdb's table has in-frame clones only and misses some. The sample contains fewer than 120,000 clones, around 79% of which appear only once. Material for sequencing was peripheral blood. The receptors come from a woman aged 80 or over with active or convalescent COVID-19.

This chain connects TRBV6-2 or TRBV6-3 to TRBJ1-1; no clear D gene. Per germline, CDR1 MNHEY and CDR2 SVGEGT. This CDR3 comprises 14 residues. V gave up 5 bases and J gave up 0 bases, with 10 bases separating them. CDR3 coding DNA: TGTGCCAGCAGTCCCAACAGAATGAACACTGAAGCTTTCTTT. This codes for CASSPNRMNTEAFF.

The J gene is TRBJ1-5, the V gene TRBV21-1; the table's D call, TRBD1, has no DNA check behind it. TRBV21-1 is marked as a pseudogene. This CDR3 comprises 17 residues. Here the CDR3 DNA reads TGTGCCAGCAGCCTCCACCGGGACAACCATAGCAATCAGCCCCAGCATTTT. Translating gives CASSLHRDNHSNQPQHF.

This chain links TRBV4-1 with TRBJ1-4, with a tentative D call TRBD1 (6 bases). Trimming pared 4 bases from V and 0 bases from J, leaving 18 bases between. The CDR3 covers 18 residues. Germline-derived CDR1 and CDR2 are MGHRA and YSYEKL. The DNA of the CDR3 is TGCGCCAGCAGCCGCACACAGGGTGCCCTTGCAACTAATGAAAAACTGTTTTTT. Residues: CASSRTQGALATNEKLFF.

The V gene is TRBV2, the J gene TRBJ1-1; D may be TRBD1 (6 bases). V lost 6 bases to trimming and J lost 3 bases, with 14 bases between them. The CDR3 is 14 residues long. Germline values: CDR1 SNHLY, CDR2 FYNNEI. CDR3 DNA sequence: TGTGCCAGCAGGCTTTCCACAGGGTACACTGAAGCTTTCTTT. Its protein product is CASRLSTGYTEAFF.

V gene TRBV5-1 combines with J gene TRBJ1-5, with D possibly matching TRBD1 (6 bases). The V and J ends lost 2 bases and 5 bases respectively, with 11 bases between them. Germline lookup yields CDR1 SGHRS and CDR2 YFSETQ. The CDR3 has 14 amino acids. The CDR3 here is CASSFTGMDQPQHF. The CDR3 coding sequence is TGCGCCAGCAGCTTTACAGGGATGGATCAGCCCCAGCATTTT.

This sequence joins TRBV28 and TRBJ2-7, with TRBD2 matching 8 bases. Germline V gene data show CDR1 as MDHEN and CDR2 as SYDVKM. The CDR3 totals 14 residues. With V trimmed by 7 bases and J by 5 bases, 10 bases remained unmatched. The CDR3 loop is CASTLAAGGDEQYF. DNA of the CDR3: TGTGCCAGCACCCTCGCGGCGGGAGGCGACGAGCAGTACTTC. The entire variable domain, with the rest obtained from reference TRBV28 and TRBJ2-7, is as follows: DVKVTQSSRYLVKRTGEKVFLECVQDMDHENMFWYRQDPGLGLRLIYFSYDVKMKEKGDIPEGYSVSREKKERFSLILESASTNQTSMYLCASTLAAGGDEQYFGPGTRLTVT.

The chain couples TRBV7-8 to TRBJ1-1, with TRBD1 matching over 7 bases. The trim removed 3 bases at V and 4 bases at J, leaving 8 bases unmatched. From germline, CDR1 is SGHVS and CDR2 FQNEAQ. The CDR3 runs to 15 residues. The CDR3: CASSLLTGSGTEAFF. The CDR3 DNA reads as TGTGCCAGCAGCTTGTTGACAGGGTCTGGCACTGAAGCTTTCTTT.

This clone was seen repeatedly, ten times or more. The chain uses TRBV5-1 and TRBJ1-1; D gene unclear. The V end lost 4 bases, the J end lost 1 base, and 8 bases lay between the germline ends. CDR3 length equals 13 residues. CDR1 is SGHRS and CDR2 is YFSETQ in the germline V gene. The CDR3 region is CASSPPGNTEAFF. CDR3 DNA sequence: TGCGCCAGCAGCCCCCCCGGGAACACTGAAGCTTTCTTT.

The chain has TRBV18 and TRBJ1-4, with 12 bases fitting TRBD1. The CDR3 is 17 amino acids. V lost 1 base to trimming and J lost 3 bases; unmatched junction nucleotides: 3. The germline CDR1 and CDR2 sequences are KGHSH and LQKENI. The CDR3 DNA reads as TGTGCCAGCTCACCACTGGGACAGGGGGCGGCTAATGAAAAACTGTTTTTT. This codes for CASSPLGQGAANEKLFF.

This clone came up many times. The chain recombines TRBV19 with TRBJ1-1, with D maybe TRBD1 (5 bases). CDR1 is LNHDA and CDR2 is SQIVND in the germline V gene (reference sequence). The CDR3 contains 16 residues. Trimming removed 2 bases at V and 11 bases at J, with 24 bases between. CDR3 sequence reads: CASSISLLRSPGGAFF. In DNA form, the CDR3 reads TGTGCCAGTAGTATAAGTCTCCTACGGAGCCCGGGGGGGGCTTTCTTT.

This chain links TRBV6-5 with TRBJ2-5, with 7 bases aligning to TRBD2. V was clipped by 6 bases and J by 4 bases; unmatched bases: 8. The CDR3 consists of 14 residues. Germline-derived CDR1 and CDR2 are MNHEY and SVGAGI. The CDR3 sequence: CASSPRLARETQYF. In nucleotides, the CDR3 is TGTGCCAGCAGCCCCCGACTAGCCCGAGAGACCCAGTACTTC.

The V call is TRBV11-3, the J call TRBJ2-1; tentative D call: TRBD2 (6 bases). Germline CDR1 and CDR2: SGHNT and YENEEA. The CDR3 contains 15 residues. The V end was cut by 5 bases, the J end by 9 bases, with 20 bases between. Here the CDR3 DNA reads TGTGCCAGCAGCCGAGACTGGAGCGGGTGGGGTGAGCAGTTCTTC. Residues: CASSRDWSGWGEQFF.

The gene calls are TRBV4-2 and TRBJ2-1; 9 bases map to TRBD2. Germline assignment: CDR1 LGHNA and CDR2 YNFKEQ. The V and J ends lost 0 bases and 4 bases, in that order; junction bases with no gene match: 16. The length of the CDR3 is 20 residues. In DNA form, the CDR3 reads TGTGCCAGCAGCCAAGATGGCGGGCAAAAAAGCGGGAGGTGGTACAATGAGCAGTTCTTC. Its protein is CASSQDGGQKSGRWYNEQFF.

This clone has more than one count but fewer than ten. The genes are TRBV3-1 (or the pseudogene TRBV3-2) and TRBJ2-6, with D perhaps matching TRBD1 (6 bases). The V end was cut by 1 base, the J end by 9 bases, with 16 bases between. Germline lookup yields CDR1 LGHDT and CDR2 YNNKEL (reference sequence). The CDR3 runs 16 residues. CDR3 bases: TGTGCCAGCAGCCAAGCTCCCTGGACAGACGTCAACGTCCTGACTTTC. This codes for CASSQAPWTDVNVLTF.

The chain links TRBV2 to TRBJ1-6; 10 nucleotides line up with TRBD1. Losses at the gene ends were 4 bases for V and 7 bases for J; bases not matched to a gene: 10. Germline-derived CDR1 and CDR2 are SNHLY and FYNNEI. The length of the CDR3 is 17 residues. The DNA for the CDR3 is TGTGCCAGCAGTGCCCCCCAGGGACAGGGGAAAAATTCACCCCTCCACTTT. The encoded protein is CASSAPQGQGKNSPLHF.